The following is a TCR beta chain sequence with its context. No antigen is known for it. This entry belongs to a study of cytomegalovirus exposure and HLA in healthy donors. General study findings and limits: Segments of the TCR beta V type were, in most cases, productive about 90% or about 30% of the time in an earlier analysis. Most of the CMV-associated TCR beta chains (in a later analysis) appeared to be HLA-restricted. The listing of roughly 160 TCR beta chains classed them as cytomegalovirus-associated.

Germline V gene data show CDR1 as SGDLS and CDR2 as YYNGEE. The CDR3 contains 14 residues. Trimming took off 3 bases at V and 5 bases at J, with 11 bases between the two ends. Primers for the PCR totalled 60 Vbeta and 13 Jbeta. Data came from immunoSEQ multiplex PCR; TCRdb stores just in-frame clones and leaves some out. The sample shows 180,000 or so clones, 60% to 85% of them seen only once. The clonotype was recovered from a female donor in good health and CMV-seronegative. The chain links TRBV9 to TRBJ2-2; possibly TRBD2 for D (5 bases). Source material: PBMCs. CDR3 sequence reads: CASSALSGTGELFF. For the CDR3, the DNA is TGTGCCAGCAGCGCCCTAAGCGGTACCGGGGAGCTGTTTTTT. Filled out from reference TRBV9 and TRBJ2-2, the complete variable domain reads DSGVTQTPKHLITATGQRVTLRCSPRSGDLSVYWYQQSLDQGLQFLIQYYNGEERAKGNILERFSAQQFPDLHSELNLSSLELGDSALYFCASSALSGTGELFFGEGSRLTVL.